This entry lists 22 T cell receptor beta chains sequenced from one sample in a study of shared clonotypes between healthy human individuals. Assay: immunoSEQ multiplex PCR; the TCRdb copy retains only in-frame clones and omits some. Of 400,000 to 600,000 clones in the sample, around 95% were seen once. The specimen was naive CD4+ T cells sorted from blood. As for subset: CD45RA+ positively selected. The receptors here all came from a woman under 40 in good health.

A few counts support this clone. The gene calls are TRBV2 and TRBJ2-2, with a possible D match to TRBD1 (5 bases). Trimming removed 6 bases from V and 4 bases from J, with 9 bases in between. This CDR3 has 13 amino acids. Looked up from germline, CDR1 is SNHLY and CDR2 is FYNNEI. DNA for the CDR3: TGTGCCAGCAGGGACACTGCCACCGGGGAGCTGTTTTTT. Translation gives CASRDTATGELFF.

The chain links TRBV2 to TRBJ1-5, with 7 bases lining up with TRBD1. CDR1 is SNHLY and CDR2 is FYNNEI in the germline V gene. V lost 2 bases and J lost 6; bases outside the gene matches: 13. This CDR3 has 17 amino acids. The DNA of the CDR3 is TGTGCCAGCAGTGAACCCCGTGGACAGGTGCGGAGTCAGCCCCAGCATTTT. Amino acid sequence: CASSEPRGQVRSQPQHF.

DNA of the CDR3: TGTGCCAGTAGTATATTTCGCGGGGTGGCTAGCGGAAGCACAGATACGCAGTATTTT. This translates into CASSIFRGVASGSTDTQYF. The chain combines TRBV19 with TRBJ2-3, with TRBD2 matching 7 bases. This CDR3 is 19 amino acids long. Germline loops: CDR1 LNHDA, CDR2 SQIVND (reference sequence). J lost 0 bases, V lost 2 bases, and 14 bases had no gene match.

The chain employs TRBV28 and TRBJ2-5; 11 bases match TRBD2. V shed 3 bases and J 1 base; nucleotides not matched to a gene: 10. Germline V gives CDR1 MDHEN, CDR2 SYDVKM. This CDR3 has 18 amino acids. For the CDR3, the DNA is TGTGCCAGCAGTTTTGGTGCACTAGCGGGAGCCGGCCAAGAGACCCAGTACTTC. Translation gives CASSFGALAGAGQETQYF.

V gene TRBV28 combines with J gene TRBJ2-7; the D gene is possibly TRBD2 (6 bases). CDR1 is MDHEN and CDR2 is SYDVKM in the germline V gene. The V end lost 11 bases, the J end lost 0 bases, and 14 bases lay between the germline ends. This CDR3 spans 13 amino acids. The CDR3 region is CASGGLSSYEQYF. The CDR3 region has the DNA TGTGCCTCCGGGGGATTGAGCTCCTACGAGCAGTACTTC.

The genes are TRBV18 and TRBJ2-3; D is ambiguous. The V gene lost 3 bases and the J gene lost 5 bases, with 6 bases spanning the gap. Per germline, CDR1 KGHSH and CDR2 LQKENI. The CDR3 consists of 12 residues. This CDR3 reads CASSPEIDTQYF. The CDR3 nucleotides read TGTGCCAGCTCACCTGAGATAGATACGCAGTATTTT.

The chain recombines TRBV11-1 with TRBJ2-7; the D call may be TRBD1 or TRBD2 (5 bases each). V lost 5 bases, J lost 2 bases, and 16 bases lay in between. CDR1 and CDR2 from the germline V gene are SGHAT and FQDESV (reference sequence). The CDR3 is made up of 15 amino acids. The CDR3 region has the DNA TGTGCCAGCAGCCCCGCCCGGGACCCTACCTACGAGCAGTACTTC. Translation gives CASSPARDPTYEQYF.

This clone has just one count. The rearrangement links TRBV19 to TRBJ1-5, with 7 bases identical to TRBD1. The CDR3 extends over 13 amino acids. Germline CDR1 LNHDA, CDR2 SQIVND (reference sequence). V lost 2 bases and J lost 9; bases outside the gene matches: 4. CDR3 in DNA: TGTGCCAGTAGTATAAACCAGGGGGGGCCCCAGCATTTT. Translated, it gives CASSINQGGPQHF.

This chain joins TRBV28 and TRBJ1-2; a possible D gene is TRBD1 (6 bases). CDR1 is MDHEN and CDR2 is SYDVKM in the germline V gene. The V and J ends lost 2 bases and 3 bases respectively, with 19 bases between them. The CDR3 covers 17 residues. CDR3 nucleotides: TGTGCCAGCAGTTTACTTAAATGGGGGGGCGCTTACTATGGCTACACCTTC. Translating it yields CASSLLKWGGAYYGYTF.

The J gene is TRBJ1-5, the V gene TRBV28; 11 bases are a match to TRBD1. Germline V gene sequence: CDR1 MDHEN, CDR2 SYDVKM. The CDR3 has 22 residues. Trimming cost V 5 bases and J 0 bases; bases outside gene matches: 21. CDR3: CASSDPGQGVLESIHSNQPQHF. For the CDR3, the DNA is TGTGCCAGCAGTGATCCGGGACAGGGGGTTCTTGAGTCGATTCATAGCAATCAGCCCCAGCATTTT.

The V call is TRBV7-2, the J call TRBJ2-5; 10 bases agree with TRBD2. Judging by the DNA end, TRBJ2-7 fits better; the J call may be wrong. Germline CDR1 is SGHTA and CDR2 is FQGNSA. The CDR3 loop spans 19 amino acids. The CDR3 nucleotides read TGTGCCAGCAGCCCCCTAAAGTCATTAGCGGGAGGTCCGCTGTACGAGCAGTACTTC. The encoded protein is CASSPLKSLAGGPLYEQYF.

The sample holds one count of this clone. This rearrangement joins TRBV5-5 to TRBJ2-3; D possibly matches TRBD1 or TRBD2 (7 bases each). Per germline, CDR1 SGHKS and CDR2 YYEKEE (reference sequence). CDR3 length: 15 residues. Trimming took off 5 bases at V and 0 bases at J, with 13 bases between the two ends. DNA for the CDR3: TGTGCCAGCAGAATGGGAGGGGGCAGCACAGATACGCAGTATTTT. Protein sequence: CASRMGGGSTDTQYF.

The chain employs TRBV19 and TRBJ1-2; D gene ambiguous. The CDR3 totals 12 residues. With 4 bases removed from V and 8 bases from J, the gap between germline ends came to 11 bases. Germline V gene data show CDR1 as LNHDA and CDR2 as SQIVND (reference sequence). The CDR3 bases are TGTGCCAGTAGTAACACCCTAGCCGGCTACACCTTC. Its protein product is CASSNTLAGYTF.

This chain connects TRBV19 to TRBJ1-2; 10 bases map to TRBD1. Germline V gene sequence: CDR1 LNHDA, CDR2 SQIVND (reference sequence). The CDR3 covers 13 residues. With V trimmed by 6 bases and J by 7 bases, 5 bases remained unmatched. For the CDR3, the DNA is TGTGCCAGTAGCCGGACAGGGGGAACTGGCTACACCTTC. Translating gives CASSRTGGTGYTF.

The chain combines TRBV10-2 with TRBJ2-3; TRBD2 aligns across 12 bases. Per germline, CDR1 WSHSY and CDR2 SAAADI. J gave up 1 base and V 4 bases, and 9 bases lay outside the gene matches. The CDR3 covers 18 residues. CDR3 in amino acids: CASSGLAGVGGGTDTQYF. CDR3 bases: TGCGCCAGCAGTGGACTAGCGGGAGTTGGGGGGGGCACAGATACGCAGTATTTT.

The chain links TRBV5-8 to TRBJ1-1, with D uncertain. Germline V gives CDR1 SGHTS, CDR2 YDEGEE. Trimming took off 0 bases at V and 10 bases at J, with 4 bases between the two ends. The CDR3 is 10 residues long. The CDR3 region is CASSLAAAFF. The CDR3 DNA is TGTGCCAGCAGCTTGGCTGCAGCTTTCTTT.

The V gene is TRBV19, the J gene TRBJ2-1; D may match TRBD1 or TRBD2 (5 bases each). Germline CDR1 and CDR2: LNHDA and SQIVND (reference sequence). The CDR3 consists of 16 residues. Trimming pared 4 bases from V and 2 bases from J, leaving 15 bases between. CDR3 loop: CASSTPGRGTYNEQFF. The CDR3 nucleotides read TGTGCCAGTAGTACCCCGGGACGAGGAACCTACAATGAGCAGTTCTTC.

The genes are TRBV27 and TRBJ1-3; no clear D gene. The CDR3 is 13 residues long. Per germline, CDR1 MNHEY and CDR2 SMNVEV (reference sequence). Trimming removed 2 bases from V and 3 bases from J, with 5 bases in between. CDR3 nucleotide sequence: TGTGCCAGCAGTTTACGATATGGAAACACCATATATTTT. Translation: CASSLRYGNTIYF.

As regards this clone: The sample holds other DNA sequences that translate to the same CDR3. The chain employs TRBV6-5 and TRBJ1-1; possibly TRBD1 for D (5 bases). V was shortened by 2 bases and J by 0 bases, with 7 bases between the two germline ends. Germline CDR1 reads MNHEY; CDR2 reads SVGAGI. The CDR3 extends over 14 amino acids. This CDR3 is CASSYRGMNTEAFF. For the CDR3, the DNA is TGTGCCAGCAGTTACCGGGGGATGAACACTGAAGCTTTCTTT.

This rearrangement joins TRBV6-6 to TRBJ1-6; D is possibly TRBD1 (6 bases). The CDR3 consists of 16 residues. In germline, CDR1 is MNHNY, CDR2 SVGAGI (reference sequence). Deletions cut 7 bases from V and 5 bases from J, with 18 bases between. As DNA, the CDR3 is TGTGCCAGCAATCTACAGGGCAGTCTGAATAATTCACCCCTCCACTTT. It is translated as CASNLQGSLNNSPLHF.

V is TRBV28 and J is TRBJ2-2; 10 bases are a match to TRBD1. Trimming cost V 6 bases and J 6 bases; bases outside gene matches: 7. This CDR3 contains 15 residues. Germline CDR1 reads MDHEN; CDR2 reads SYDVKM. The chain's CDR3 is CASRTGTGVPGELFF. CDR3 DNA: TGTGCCAGCAGGACCGGGACAGGGGTCCCCGGGGAGCTGTTTTTT.

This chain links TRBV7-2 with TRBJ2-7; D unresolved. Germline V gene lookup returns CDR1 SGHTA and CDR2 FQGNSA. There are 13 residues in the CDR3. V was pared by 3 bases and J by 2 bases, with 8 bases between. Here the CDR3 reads CASSLYGPYEQYF. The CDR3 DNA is TGTGCCAGCAGCTTGTACGGCCCCTACGAGCAGTACTTC.